One sample yielded the 8 T cell receptor beta chains listed below, sequenced in a study of Graves' ophthalmopathy and Graves' hyperthyroidism. Using RNA transcripts, the TCR beta CDR3 regions were amplified. Second-round multiplex PCR followed a first-round RT-PCR using HTBI primers. TCRdb reprocessed the multiplex PCR reads with MiXCR, giving one entry per CDR3 protein. The data show roughly 170,000 distinct CDR3 sequences, around 39% seen once. Specimen: peripheral blood. These receptor sequences come from a man aged 25 to 45 with Graves' ophthalmopathy.

This clonotype was seen a handful of times. The chain combines TRBV12-3 or TRBV12-4 with TRBJ2-5; 10 nucleotides align to TRBD2. The CDR3 is made up of 18 amino acids. V lost 6 bases to trimming and J lost 5 bases; unmatched junction nucleotides: 18. The CDR3 nucleotides read TGTGCCAGCAGCGCCGACCCGGTATATAGCGGGAGGTGGGAGACCCAGTACTTC. Protein sequence: CASSADPVYSGRWETQYF.

This clonotype came up many times. The chain couples TRBV12-3 or TRBV12-4 to TRBJ2-5, with D tentatively TRBD2 (5 bases). The CDR3 contains 15 residues. V lost 4 bases to trimming and J lost 5 bases, with 17 bases between them. The CDR3 DNA reads TGTGCCAGCAGTTCCAGCGGTTTGGGGTTGGAGACCCAGTACTTC. Protein: CASSSSGLGLETQYF.

The J gene is TRBJ1-1, the V gene TRBV6-1, with TRBD1 as a possible D gene (5 bases). CDR3 length equals 15 residues. V shed 7 bases and J shed 3 bases, with 18 bases lying between them. Germline-derived CDR1 and CDR2 are MNHNS and SASEGT. The CDR3 DNA reads TGTGCCAGCATTCGAAACGGGGGGGTGTACACTGAAGCTTTCTTT. Residues: CASIRNGGVYTEAFF.

This clonotype came up many times. This chain connects TRBV6-5 to TRBJ1-1, with D possibly being TRBD1 (5 bases). The CDR3 has 12 amino acids. V lost 5 bases, J lost 5 bases, and 9 bases lay in between. Germline assignment: CDR1 MNHEY and CDR2 SVGAGI. The CDR3 loop reads CASSRGGTEAFF. CDR3 nucleotides: TGTGCCAGCAGTCGCGGGGGGACTGAAGCTTTCTTT.

The V call is TRBV6-2 or TRBV6-3, the J call TRBJ2-2; D gene uncertain. This CDR3 is built from 15 residues. Germline V gives CDR1 MNHEY, CDR2 SVGEGT. The V end was cut by 6 bases, the J end by 7 bases, with 18 bases between. CDR3 DNA sequence: TGTGCCAGCAGGAAGGGTAGTGGAGCACGCGGGGAGCTGTTTTTT. Its translation is CASRKGSGARGELFF.

Ten or more counts support this clonotype. The chain employs TRBV10-3 and TRBJ2-7; TRBD1 might be the D (5 bases). The CDR3 covers 16 residues. Per germline, CDR1 ENHRY and CDR2 SYGVKD. V was pared by 5 bases and J by 0 bases, with 17 bases between. CDR3 in DNA: TGTGCCATCAGTTCCGACAGCCCCCGTCGCTCCTACGAGCAGTACTTC. It yields the protein CAISSDSPRRSYEQYF.

CDR3 sequence: CASSYSNRGVTEAFF. In DNA, the CDR3 is TGTGCCAGCAGTTACTCAAACAGGGGCGTCACTGAAGCTTTCTTT. V and J are TRBV6-5 and TRBJ1-1, with 7 bases that match TRBD1. Germline CDR1 is MNHEY and CDR2 is SVGAGI. J gave up 4 bases and V 0 bases, and 5 bases lay outside the gene matches. There are 15 residues in the CDR3.

The chain couples TRBV12-3 or TRBV12-4 to TRBJ1-1; weak D call: TRBD1 (5 bases). Trimming pared 3 bases from V and 9 bases from J, leaving 11 bases between. The CDR3 contains 12 residues. CDR3 region: CASSFGAGKAFF. In DNA form, the CDR3 reads TGTGCCAGCAGTTTTGGGGCAGGAAAAGCTTTCTTT.